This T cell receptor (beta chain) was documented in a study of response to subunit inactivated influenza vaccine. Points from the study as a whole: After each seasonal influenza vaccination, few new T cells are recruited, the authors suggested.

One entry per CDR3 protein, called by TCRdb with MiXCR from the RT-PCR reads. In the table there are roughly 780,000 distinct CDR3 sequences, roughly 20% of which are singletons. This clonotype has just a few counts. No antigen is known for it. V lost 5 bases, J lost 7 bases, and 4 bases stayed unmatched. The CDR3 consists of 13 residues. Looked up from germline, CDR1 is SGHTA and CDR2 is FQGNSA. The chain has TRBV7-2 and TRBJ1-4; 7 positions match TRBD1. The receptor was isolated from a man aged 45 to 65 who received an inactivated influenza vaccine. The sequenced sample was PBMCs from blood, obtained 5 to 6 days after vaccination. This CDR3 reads CASSQGGVEKLFF. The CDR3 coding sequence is TGTGCCAGCAGCCAGGGGGGGGTTGAAAAACTGTTTTTT.